Described below is a single T cell receptor (beta chain) sequence and its context. The repertoire was sequenced with immunoSEQ multiplex PCR; TCRdb's copy has only in-frame clones and lacks some. The table has fewer than 20,000 clones, around 70% seen once. The data stem from a study of PD-1 and CTLA-4 blockade in melanoma. V lost 0 bases to trimming and J lost 5 bases; unmatched junction nucleotides: 8. This CDR3 contains 15 residues. Germline CDR1 SQVTM, CDR2 ANQGSEA. V gene TRBV29-1 combines with J gene TRBJ2-7; 9 nucleotides match TRBD1. The sequence came from a human donor with melanoma. The sequencing here drew on CD8+ T cells from peripheral blood, taken from a patient given anti-PD-1 treatment. The CDR3, as DNA: TGCAGCGTTGAAGATCGGGACAGGGAAACCCACGAGCAGTACTTC. It codes for CSVEDRDRETHEQYF.